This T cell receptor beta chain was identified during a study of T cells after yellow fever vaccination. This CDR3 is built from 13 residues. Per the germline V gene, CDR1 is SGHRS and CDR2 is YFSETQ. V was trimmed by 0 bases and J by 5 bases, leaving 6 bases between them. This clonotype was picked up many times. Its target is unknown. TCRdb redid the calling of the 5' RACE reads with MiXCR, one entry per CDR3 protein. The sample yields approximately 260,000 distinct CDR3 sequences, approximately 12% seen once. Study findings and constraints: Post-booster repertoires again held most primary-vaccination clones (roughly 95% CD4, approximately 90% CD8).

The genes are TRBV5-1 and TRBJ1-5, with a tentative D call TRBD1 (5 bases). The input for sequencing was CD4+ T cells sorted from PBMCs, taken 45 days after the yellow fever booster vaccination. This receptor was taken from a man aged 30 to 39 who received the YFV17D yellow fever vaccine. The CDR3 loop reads CASSLGGDQPQHF. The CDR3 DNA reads TGCGCCAGCAGCTTGGGAGGGGATCAGCCCCAGCATTTT.